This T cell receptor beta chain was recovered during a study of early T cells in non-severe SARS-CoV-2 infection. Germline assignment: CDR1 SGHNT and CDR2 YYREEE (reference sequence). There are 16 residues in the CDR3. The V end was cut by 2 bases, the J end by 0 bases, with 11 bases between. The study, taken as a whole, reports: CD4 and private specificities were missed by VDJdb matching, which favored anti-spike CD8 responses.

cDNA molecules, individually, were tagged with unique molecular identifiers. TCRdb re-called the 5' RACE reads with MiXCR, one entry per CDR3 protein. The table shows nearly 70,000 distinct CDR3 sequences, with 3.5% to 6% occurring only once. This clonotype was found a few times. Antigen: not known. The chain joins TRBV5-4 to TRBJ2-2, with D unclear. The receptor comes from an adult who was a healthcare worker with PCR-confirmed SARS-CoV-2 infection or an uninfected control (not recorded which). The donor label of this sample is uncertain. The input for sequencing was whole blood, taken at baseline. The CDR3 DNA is TGTGCCAGCAGCTTTCTTAAACGTTCGAACACCGGGGAGCTGTTTTTT. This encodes CASSFLKRSNTGELFF.